A selection of T cell receptor beta chains follows, all from one sample in a study of somatic mutations in cytotoxic T cells in rheumatoid arthritis. Sequencing was performed with immunoSEQ multiplex PCR; in TCRdb, only in-frame clones are kept and a portion is missing. The profile covers about 17,000 clones, with around 80% appearing a single time and more than 7% taken by the ten largest. Sequenced: CD8+ T cells sorted from blood. The receptor source for this set is an adult with rheumatoid arthritis. Both conserved end residues are trimmed from each CDR3. Each record gives: V gene, J gene, CDR3 protein.

TRBV25-1,TRBJ2-1,ASSVVWREYNEQF
TRBV7-9,TRBJ2-1,ASSLEAVSYNEQF
TRBV29-1,TRBJ1-2,SSVGENLYGYT
TRBV11-2,TRBJ2-1,ASSLERGRNNEQF
TRBV19,TRBJ2-1,ASSIRWGLPSNNEQF
TRBV30,TRBJ2-7,AWSGLAGSYEQY
TRBV5-1,TRBJ2-7,ASSLAWDYSYEQY
TRBV5-1,TRBJ2-7,ASSLGLLNYEQY
TRBV18,TRBJ1-2,ASSPNERNFHTTYGYT
TRBV27,TRBJ1-2,ASSRTRWDRGKGDYGYT
TRBV6-1,TRBJ1-1,ASSDFGGDNMNTEAF
TRBV28,TRBJ1-5,ASSFRYQDRGHQPQH
TRBV4-1,TRBJ2-7,ASSQDLQREGLYEQY
TRBV29-1,TRBJ1-2,SVVTAGYT
TRBV6-5,TRBJ1-1,ASSYRTGGNTEAF
TRBV5-4,TRBJ1-1,ASSLGGGTEAF
TRBV6-1,TRBJ1-1,ASSEQRTVEAF
TRBV7-6,TRBJ2-3,ASSLVRQGLLPDTQY
TRBV30,TRBJ2-7,AWSVGYEQY
TRBV4-1,TRBJ2-2,ASSRGQGVTGELF
TRBV2,TRBJ2-5,ASSGREGETQY
TRBV7-3,TRBJ1-2,ASSSFYRGDYGYT
TRBV5-6,TRBJ1-1,ASSFSQANTEAF
TRBV4-1,TRBJ1-2,ASSPSPRVGYGYT
TRBV7-6,TRBJ2-7,ASSSGTVSEQY
TRBV15,TRBJ2-7,ATSREGYEQY
TRBV7-9,TRBJ1-1,ASSNLLGNTEAF
TRBV7-7,TRBJ2-1,ASSLDGGDSYNEQF
TRBV11-2,TRBJ2-7,ASSPGWGYEQY
TRBV27,TRBJ1-5,ASSWFSGSVLQPQH
TRBV5-6,TRBJ2-1,ASSLERQKF
TRBV2,TRBJ2-5,ASSESREETQY
TRBV7-9,TRBJ1-1,ASSPPTGAYTEAF
TRBV6-1,TRBJ2-7,ASRKIYEQY
TRBV27,TRBJ1-2,ASSFGRAGGYT
TRBV7-6,TRBJ1-1,ASSRLTGLNTEAF
TRBV11-2,TRBJ2-7,ASSLAGFQLYEQY
TRBV6-6,TRBJ1-2,ASSYTRDYGYT
TRBV4-3,TRBJ1-1,ASSQGLQGTEAF
TRBV9,TRBJ2-6,ASSVFGQSFSGANVLT
TRBV27,TRBJ1-1,ASSSGTFTEAF
TRBV2,TRBJ1-2,ASSQTGELANYGYT
TRBV6-5,TRBJ2-7,ASSYLNGGYEQY
TRBV9,TRBJ1-2,ASSVSGVGYYGYT
TRBV7-6,TRBJ1-5,ASSAGQGYQPQH
TRBV5-4,TRBJ2-2,ASTPGHTNTGELF
TRBV7-9,TRBJ1-2,ASSGRTGGYT
TRBV9,TRBJ2-7,ASSREGGFEQY
TRBV19,TRBJ1-1,ASSITGTGEAF
TRBV7-3,TRBJ2-1,ASSLTGTSNEQF
TRBV5-1,TRBJ2-2,ASSLRDYSNTGELF
TRBV11-2,TRBJ2-3,ASSFEREGADTQY
TRBV7-2,TRBJ1-3,ASRAGTGNTIY
TRBV29-1,TRBJ2-5,SVDRGRETQY
TRBV28,TRBJ2-1,ASSAGVRVGNEQF